This is a list of T cell receptor beta chains from one sample in a study of neurological immune-mediated disorders. TCRdb redid the calling of the 5' RACE reads with MiXCR, one entry per CDR3 protein. The sample lists more than 70,000 distinct CDR3 sequences, roughly 10% occurring once. The sample comprised PBMCs. These receptors came from a man aged 30 to 45 in good health. The CDR3 runs from the conserved cysteine through the conserved F or W. Each record gives: V gene, CDR3 length, clone size, CDR3 protein. Expanded clones are given a class, and other clones once, few, many or no size at all.

TRBV29-1,12,many,CSVVDANQPQHF
TRBV20-1,14,many,CSASNLQGSGELFF
TRBV6-4,15,many,CASSDGAGGVDTQYF
TRBV4-1,16,few,CASSQGSGTSSYEQYF
TRBV4-2,16,many,CASSFGTSGNAGELFF
TRBV15,16,many,CATSSMTGTSRYRQFF
TRBV12-3/TRBV12-4,14,many,CASSPGTGQRPQHF
TRBV3-1,14,NA,CASSQGRQGFTLHF
TRBV3-1,12,NA,CASSQDTRDEFF
TRBV20-1,14,many,CSAPRGRAGETQYF
TRBV15,11,many,CATSRINTQYF
TRBV2,15,many,CASSVRLAAEETQYF
TRBV5-1,16,many,CASSGGTSGQNYEQYF
TRBV6-4,15,many,CASSDSSGSYNEQFF
TRBV11-2,11,many,CASSSVETQYF
TRBV28,16,many,CASSSVAGSSYNEQFF
TRBV10-3,13,many,CAISGVGYTEAFF
TRBV10-3,14,many,CAISDLGLQETQYF
TRBV28,13,few,CASTSSYNSPLHF
TRBV2,13,many,CASSAMNQETQYF
TRBV24-1,16,many,CATSDQDMRNTGELFF
TRBV4-1,18,few,CASSFLPTAISDTDTQYF
TRBV10-3,14,many,CAISEGYSNQPQHF
TRBV12-2,15,NA,CASRLGLGWRTEAFF
TRBV20-1,16,many,CSARVQAGGSPYEQYF
TRBV4-1,15,many,CASSLSIDRNTEAFF
TRBV3-1,16,many,CASSQGSRDLYNEQFF
TRBV5-1,16,many,CASSLTTGGHTGELFF
TRBV15,14,many,CATSLGYNTGELFF
TRBV7-7,15,few,CASSDTTVDQETQYF
TRBV24-1,16,many,CATSEIGTGGEETQYF
TRBV12-3/TRBV12-4,14,few,CASSFWSGGNEQFF
TRBV20-1,14,many,CSAGPQQGAGEQYF
TRBV6-5,13,many,CASSSPGGYGYTF
TRBV10-3,13,many,CAITQGGNNEQFF
TRBV9,15,many,CASSVWEKWGREQYF
TRBV27,12,many,CASMRIGYGYTF
TRBV28,16,few,CASSSRLAVSSYEQYF
TRBV27,16,many,CASASIAGGEMDEQYF
TRBV20-1,14,many,CSARAGVVLDEQYF
TRBV6-5,15,many,CASSPTGGYQETQYF
TRBV7-3,15,few,CASSPGTGPNTEAFF